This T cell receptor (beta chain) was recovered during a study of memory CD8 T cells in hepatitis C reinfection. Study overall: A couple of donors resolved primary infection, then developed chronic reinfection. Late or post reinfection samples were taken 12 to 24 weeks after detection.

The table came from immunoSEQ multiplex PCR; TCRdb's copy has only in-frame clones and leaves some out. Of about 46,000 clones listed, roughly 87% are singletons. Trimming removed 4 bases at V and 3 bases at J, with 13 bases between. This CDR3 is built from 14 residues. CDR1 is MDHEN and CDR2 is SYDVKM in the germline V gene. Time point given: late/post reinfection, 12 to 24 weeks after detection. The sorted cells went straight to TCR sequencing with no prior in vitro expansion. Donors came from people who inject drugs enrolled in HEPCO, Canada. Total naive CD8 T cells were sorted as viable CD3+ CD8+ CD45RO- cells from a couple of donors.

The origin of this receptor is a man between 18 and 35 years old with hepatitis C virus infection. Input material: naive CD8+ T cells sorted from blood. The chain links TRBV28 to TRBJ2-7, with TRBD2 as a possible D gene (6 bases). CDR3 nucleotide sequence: TGTGCCAGCAGTTCTCCCTGGGGGGTCTACGAGCAGTACTTC. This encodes CASSSPWGVYEQYF.